The 3 T cell receptor beta chains listed next were all sequenced from one sample in a study of T cell responses to AZD1222 COVID-19 vaccine. This table comes from immunoSEQ multiplex PCR, and its TCRdb copy is limited to in-frame clones, with some not included. The sample consists of around 70,000 clones, 75% to 85% of them appearing once. Sequenced here: peripheral blood, sampled on day 0 of MenACWY control vaccination. These receptor sequences come from an adult in good health.

In its sample, this clone was seen once. The V and J genes are TRBV4-2 and TRBJ2-7; D remains unclear. CDR1 is LGHNA, CDR2 YNFKEQ, per germline. This CDR3 spans 14 amino acids. V lost 1 base and J lost 1, with 8 bases in between. CDR3 loop: CASSQGQDSYEQYF. The CDR3 DNA sequence: TGTGCCAGCAGCCAAGGCCAGGATTCCTACGAGCAGTACTTC.

The V gene is TRBV10-3, the J gene TRBJ1-2; 7 bases map to TRBD1. In germline, CDR1 is ENHRY, CDR2 SYGVKD. V dropped 2 bases and J dropped 4; count of bases not matched to a gene: 4. The CDR3 spans 14 residues. The DNA of the CDR3 is TGTGCCATCAGTGAGGACGGGACAGCCTATGGCTACACCTTC. Amino acid sequence: CAISEDGTAYGYTF.

V and J are TRBV11-1 and TRBJ2-1, with 12 bases lining up with TRBD2. CDR3 size: 15 residues. V shed 5 bases, J shed 9 bases, and the junction held 8 bases outside the gene matches. The germline V gene encodes CDR1 SGHAT and CDR2 FQDESV (reference sequence). CDR3 bases: TGTGCCAGCAGCCTCGGACTAGCGGGACATGGTGAGCAGTTCTTC. Translation gives CASSLGLAGHGEQFF.